The clone carrying this T cell receptor beta chain was seen more than once but under ten times. What it binds is not known. Other nucleotide sequences in the sample specify the same CDR3. The sample comes from a study of shared clonotypes between healthy human individuals. Overall study findings and caveats: The study's rarefaction showed incomplete sorted-subset sequencing despite large depth.

Repertoires were generated with immunoSEQ multiplex PCR, while TCRdb's copy carries only in-frame clones and drops some. The sample contains approximately 640,000 clones, around 72% of which appear only once. CDR1 is SGHTA and CDR2 is FQGNSA in the germline V gene. The CDR3 sequence is 15 residues long. V was pared by 1 base and J by 4 bases, with 11 bases between. Healthy adults negative for HIV, lacking recent acute infections or vaccinations, served as donors. Sequences were obtained from memory CD4+ T cells sorted from blood. Subset here: CD45RA-negative fraction. The sequence was obtained from a woman in her 30s in good health. J is TRBJ1-5 and V is TRBV7-2; weak D call: TRBD1 (5 bases). For the CDR3, the DNA is TGTGCCAGCAGCTTAGTCGGGGGATCTAATCAGCCCCAGCATTTT. Its protein is CASSLVGGSNQPQHF. The full variable domain, its missing parts supplied by reference TRBV7-2 and TRBJ1-5, is GAGVSQSPSNKVTEKGKDVELRCDPISGHTALYWYRQSLGQGLEFLIYFQGNSAPDKSGLPSDRFSAERTGGSVSTLTIQRTQQEDSAVYLCASSLVGGSNQPQHFGDGTRLSIL.